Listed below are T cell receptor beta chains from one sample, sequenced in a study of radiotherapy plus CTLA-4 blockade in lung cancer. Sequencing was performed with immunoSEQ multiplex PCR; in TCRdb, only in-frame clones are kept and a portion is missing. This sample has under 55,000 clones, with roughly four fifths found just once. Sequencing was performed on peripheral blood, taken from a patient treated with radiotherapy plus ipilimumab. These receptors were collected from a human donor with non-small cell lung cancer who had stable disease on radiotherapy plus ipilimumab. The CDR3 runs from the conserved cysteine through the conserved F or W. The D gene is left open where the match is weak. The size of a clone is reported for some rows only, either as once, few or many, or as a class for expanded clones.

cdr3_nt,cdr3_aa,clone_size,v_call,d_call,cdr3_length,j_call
TGTGCCATCAGTGACTTACTTGGGGGGGCGGGGGACACTGAAGCTTTCTTT,CAISDLLGGAGDTEAFF,-,TRBV10-3,-,17,TRBJ1-1
TGTGCCAGTACCCCAGGCCCAAACGGCGAGACCCAGTACTTC,CASTPGPNGETQYF,-,TRBV19,-,14,TRBJ2-5
TGTGCCAGCAGCGTAGGCGTCAGCGATTGGGACAATGAGCAGTTCTTC,CASSVGVSDWDNEQFF,-,TRBV9,-,16,TRBJ2-1
TGTGCCAGCAGTCCCGAATTAGAGGGAATGGGTGAAGCTTTCTTT,CASSPELEGMGEAFF,-,TRBV28,-,15,TRBJ1-1
TGTGCCAGCAGCCAGGGAGGGGCCACCACTAATGAAAAACTGTTTTTT,CASSQGGATTNEKLFF,-,TRBV4-2,-,16,TRBJ1-4
TGTGCCAGTAGTATAGGGGGACAGGGGGCTTGGACGCAGTATTTT,CASSIGGQGAWTQYF,-,TRBV19,TRBD1,15,TRBJ2-3
TGTGCCAGCAGTTACACTACAGGGTCAGATACGCAGTATTTT,CASSYTTGSDTQYF,-,TRBV6-5,-,14,TRBJ2-3
TGCGCCAGCAGCCAAACAGGGCTAGCCAAAAACATTCAGTACTTC,CASSQTGLAKNIQYF,few,TRBV4-3,-,15,TRBJ2-4
TGTGCCAGCAGTTCACCGGGACAGACAGCTGAAGCTTTCTTT,CASSSPGQTAEAFF,-,TRBV6-6,TRBD1,14,TRBJ1-1
TGTGCCAGCAGCTCTTTGACTACAAACGATCAGCCCCAGCATTTT,CASSSLTTNDQPQHF,-,TRBV2,-,15,TRBJ1-5
TGCGCCAGCAGTTCCCGGGGCGGGGGAAACATGAACACTGAAGCTTTCTTT,CASSSRGGGNMNTEAFF,-,TRBV5-1,-,17,TRBJ1-1
TGCGCCAGCAGCCAGACCTGGGACAGCTCCTACGAGCAGTACTTC,CASSQTWDSSYEQYF,-,TRBV4-1,TRBD1,15,TRBJ2-7
TGTGCCAGCAGCCACCCTCCTGACAGGGTAGGGGACGAGCAGTACTTC,CASSHPPDRVGDEQYF,-,TRBV6-6,TRBD1,16,TRBJ2-7
TGCGCCAGCAGCCAAGGCCTCTCGACAGGGTCAGAGACCCAGTACTTC,CASSQGLSTGSETQYF,-,TRBV4-1,TRBD1,16,TRBJ2-5
TGTGCCAGCTCCCCAAAGGTGGCAGGGGGCGAGACCCAGTACTTC,CASSPKVAGGETQYF,-,TRBV18,TRBD1,15,TRBJ2-5
TGTGCCAGCAGTGAAACAGGGGGCAATCAGCCCCAGCATTTT,CASSETGGNQPQHF,few,TRBV6-4,TRBD1,14,TRBJ1-5
TGCGCCAGCAGCTTGGGGCAGTATAGCACAGATACGCAGTATTTT,CASSLGQYSTDTQYF,-,TRBV5-1,-,15,TRBJ2-3
TGTGCCACCAGCAGGAGGACTAGCGGGACCTACAATGAGCAGTTCTTC,CATSRRTSGTYNEQFF,once,TRBV15,TRBD2,16,TRBJ2-1
TGTGCCAGCAGTATCCAGGCCTCCTACGAGCAGTACTTC,CASSIQASYEQYF,-,TRBV6-5,-,13,TRBJ2-7
TGTGCCAGCAGCCGACTAGCCTACGAGCAGTACTTC,CASSRLAYEQYF,-,TRBV7-9,-,12,TRBJ2-7
TGTGCCAGCAGTGACTCTAGCGGGGGCACAGATACGCAGTATTTT,CASSDSSGGTDTQYF,few,TRBV6-4,TRBD2,15,TRBJ2-3
TGTGCCAGCAGCCCGTGGACAGGAAATGAGCAGTTCTTC,CASSPWTGNEQFF,-,TRBV7-2,TRBD1,13,TRBJ2-1
TGTGCCAGTAGTATGGGGACAGGGAATGGCTACACCTTC,CASSMGTGNGYTF,-,TRBV19,TRBD1,13,TRBJ1-2
TGTGCCACCAGCACCCATGCGGGAGATGGGGATACGCAGTATTTT,CATSTHAGDGDTQYF,once,TRBV15,TRBD2,15,TRBJ2-3
TGTGCCAGCAGCTTAGGACAGACAAACCAAGAGACCCAGTACTTC,CASSLGQTNQETQYF,-,TRBV11-3,-,15,TRBJ2-5
TGTGCCAGCAGTACAACAAACAGGGGGCCTACCGTTGGTGAGCAGTTCTTC,CASSTTNRGPTVGEQFF,-,TRBV28,TRBD1,17,TRBJ2-1
TGCGCCAGCAGCCCAGGCGGGGGTGGAACTAATGAAAAACTGTTTTTT,CASSPGGGGTNEKLFF,-,TRBV4-3,-,16,TRBJ1-4
TGTGCCAGCAGGGGGACAGGCAGGGAGGCCCAGTACTTC,CASRGTGREAQYF,once,TRBV28,TRBD1,13,TRBJ2-5
TGTGCCAGTAGTAGCGGCAGGGGGCAAGAAGCTTTCTTT,CASSSGRGQEAFF,-,TRBV19,TRBD1,13,TRBJ1-1
TGTGCCAGTATCTCACAGGGGGCTTACACCGGGGAGCTGTTTTTT,CASISQGAYTGELFF,-,TRBV19,TRBD1,15,TRBJ2-2
TGTGCCAGCAGCTTGGGGACAGTTCGAAACACCATATATTTT,CASSLGTVRNTIYF,few,TRBV5-6,-,14,TRBJ1-3
TGTGCCAGCAGTTTATTGGCGGGAGGTTCCTACGAGCAGTACTTC,CASSLLAGGSYEQYF,-,TRBV28,TRBD2,15,TRBJ2-7
TGCGCCAGCAGCCAAGATCCGCCGGGCTCTGGAAACACCATATATTTT,CASSQDPPGSGNTIYF,-,TRBV4-1,-,16,TRBJ1-3
TGTGCCAGCAGCCCGGGACAGGGGAAGTACGAGCAGTACTTC,CASSPGQGKYEQYF,-,TRBV27,TRBD1,14,TRBJ2-7
TGTGCCTGGGATAGCGGGAGCACAGATACGCAGTATTTT,CAWDSGSTDTQYF,-,TRBV30,TRBD2,13,TRBJ2-3
TGCGCCAGCAGCCAAGTCCTAGATTCACCCCTCCACTTT,CASSQVLDSPLHF,-,TRBV4-1,-,13,TRBJ1-6
TGTGCCAGCAGTCGCAGGGGTCGGAACAATGAGCAGTTCTTC,CASSRRGRNNEQFF,-,TRBV28,-,14,TRBJ2-1
TGCGCCAGCAGAATCGCGGGCCTGGGAGCGAGAGATACGCAGTATTTT,CASRIAGLGARDTQYF,-,TRBV5-1,-,16,TRBJ2-3
TGTGCCAGCAGCCCCTCGTTGGGGAGCCAAGAGACCCAGTACTTC,CASSPSLGSQETQYF,-,TRBV5-6,-,15,TRBJ2-5
TGTGCCACCAGCAGAGCCAGGACAGGGCCCTACGAGCAGTACTTC,CATSRARTGPYEQYF,-,TRBV15,TRBD1,15,TRBJ2-7
TGTGCCCGCAACATAGTACTAGCGGGATTCATCTACGAGCAGTACTTC,CARNIVLAGFIYEQYF,-,TRBV21-1,-,16,TRBJ2-7
TGTGCCAGCAGTTACCCCGGGTTAGGAAGCACTGAAGCTTTCTTT,CASSYPGLGSTEAFF,few,TRBV6-5,-,15,TRBJ1-1
TGTGCCAGCAGCTTAGACGGGCGGTTCGGGGGTACGCAGTATTTT,CASSLDGRFGGTQYF,-,TRBV7-2,-,15,TRBJ2-3
TGTGCCAGCAGCTTAGTAGCGGGAGCCTCCTACGAGCAGTACTTC,CASSLVAGASYEQYF,-,TRBV7-2,TRBD2,15,TRBJ2-7
TGTGCCAGCAGTTTTGGGACAGGGAGATCTAATGAAAAACTGTTTTTT,CASSFGTGRSNEKLFF,-,TRBV28,TRBD1,16,TRBJ1-4
TGTGCCAGCAGCGCCAGGGGTATCCATATGAACACTGAAGCTTTCTTT,CASSARGIHMNTEAFF,-,TRBV7-2,-,16,TRBJ1-1
TGTGCCTGGACCGCCGGGACAGGGGACCCCTTGGGCAATCAGCCCCAGCATTTT,CAWTAGTGDPLGNQPQHF,-,TRBV30,TRBD1,18,TRBJ1-5
TGCGCCAGCAGCTTTAGCGGTGGTAGCTCCTACGAGCAGTACTTC,CASSFSGGSSYEQYF,-,TRBV5-1,-,15,TRBJ2-7
TGTGCCAGCAGCCCCAGGGAAAGGGACACTGAAGCTTTCTTT,CASSPRERDTEAFF,-,TRBV7-9,-,14,TRBJ1-1
TGCGCCAGCAGCCACTGGGGGGTAGCGGGAGGTGGCAATGAGCAGTTCTTC,CASSHWGVAGGGNEQFF,-,TRBV4-3,TRBD2,17,TRBJ2-1
TGTGCCAGCTCACGGGCCGTAAGCTCTGGAAACACCATATATTTT,CASSRAVSSGNTIYF,-,TRBV18,-,15,TRBJ1-3
TGTGCCAGCTCACCGGGACACCAGAACACTGAAGCTTTCTTT,CASSPGHQNTEAFF,-,TRBV18,-,14,TRBJ1-1
TGTGCCAGCAGTTTCAAAAAGGGGGCCCCCTACGAGCAGTACTTC,CASSFKKGAPYEQYF,once,TRBV27,TRBD1,15,TRBJ2-7
TGTGCCAGCAGAGTGACTAGCGGGAGCTCTACGCAGTATTTT,CASRVTSGSSTQYF,-,TRBV7-2,TRBD2,14,TRBJ2-3
TGTGCCAGCAGCGCAGACAGGGTGGAAGGTCAGCCCCAGCATTTT,CASSADRVEGQPQHF,-,TRBV11-2,TRBD1,15,TRBJ1-5